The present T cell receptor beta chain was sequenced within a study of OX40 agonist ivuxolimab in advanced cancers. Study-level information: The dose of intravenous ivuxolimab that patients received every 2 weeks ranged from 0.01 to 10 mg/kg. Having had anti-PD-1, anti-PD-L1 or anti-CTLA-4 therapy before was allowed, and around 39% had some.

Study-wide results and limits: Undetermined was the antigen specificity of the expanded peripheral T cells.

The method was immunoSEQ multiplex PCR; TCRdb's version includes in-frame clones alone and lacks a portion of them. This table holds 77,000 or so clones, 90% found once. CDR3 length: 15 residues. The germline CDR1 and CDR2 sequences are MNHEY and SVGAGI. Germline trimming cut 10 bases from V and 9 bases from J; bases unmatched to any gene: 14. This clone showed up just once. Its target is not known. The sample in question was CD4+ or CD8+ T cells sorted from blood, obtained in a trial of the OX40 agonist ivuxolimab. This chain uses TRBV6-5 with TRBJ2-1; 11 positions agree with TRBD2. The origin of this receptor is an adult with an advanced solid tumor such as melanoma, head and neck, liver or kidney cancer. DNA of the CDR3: TGTGCCACCATTTCTTCACTAGCGGGAGCTGGTGAGCAGTTCTTC. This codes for CATISSLAGAGEQFF.